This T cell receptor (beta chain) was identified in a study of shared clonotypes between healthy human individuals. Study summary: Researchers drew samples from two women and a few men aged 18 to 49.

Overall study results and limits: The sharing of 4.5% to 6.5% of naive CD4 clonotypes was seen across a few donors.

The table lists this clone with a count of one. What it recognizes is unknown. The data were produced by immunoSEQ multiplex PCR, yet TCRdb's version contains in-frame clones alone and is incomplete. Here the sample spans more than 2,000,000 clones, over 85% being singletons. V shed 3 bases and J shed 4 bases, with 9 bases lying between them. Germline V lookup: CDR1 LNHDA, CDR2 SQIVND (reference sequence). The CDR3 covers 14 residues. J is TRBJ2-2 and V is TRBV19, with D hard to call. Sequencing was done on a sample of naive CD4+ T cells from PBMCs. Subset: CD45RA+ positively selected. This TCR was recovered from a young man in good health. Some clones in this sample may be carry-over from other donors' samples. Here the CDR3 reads CASSIGDPTGELFF. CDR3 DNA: TGTGCCAGTAGTATCGGTGACCCCACCGGGGAGCTGTTTTTT.